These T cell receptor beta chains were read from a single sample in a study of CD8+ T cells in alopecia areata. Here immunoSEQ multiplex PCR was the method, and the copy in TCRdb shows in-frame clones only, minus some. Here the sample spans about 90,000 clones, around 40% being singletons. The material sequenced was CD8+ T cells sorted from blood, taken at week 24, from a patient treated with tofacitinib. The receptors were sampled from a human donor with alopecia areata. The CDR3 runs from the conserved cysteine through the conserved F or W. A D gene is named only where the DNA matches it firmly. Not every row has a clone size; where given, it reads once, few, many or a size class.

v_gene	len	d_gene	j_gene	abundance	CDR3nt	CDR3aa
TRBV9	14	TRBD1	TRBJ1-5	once	TGTGCCAGCAGCATCGGGACAGGTGATCAGCCCCAGCATTTT	CASSIGTGDQPQHF
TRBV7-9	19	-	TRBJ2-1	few	TGTGCCAGCAGCTTAGTAGACCATCGTGGCAAACACTCCTACAATGAGCAGTTCTTC	CASSLVDHRGKHSYNEQFF
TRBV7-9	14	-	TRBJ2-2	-	TGTGCCAGCAGCCTTACTAACATGCCCGGGGAGCTGTTTTTT	CASSLTNMPGELFF
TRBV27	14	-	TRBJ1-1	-	TGTGCCAGCAGTTTATCCGGAGGGGCGGGTGAAGCTTTCTTT	CASSLSGGAGEAFF
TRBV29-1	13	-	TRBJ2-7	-	TGCAGCGTGGGGCCTCAGGGCAAAGGGGAGCAGTACTTC	CSVGPQGKGEQYF
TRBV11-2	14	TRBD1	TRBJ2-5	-	TGTGCCAGCAGCCAAGGGGACAGTGAAGAGACCCAGTACTTC	CASSQGDSEETQYF
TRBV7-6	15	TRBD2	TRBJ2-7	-	TGTGCCAGCAGCCCGGGACTAGCGGGGGCCTACGAGCAGTACTTC	CASSPGLAGAYEQYF
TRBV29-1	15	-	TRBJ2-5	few	TGCAGCGTTTTCAGTCTGAAGAGGGGGCAAGAGACCCAGTACTTC	CSVFSLKRGQETQYF
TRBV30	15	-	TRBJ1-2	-	TGTGCCTGGAGCCCATTCCCTGTCGGGCCCTATGGCTACACCTTC	CAWSPFPVGPYGYTF
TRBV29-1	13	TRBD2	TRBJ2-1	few	TGCAGCGTTGTAACTAGCGGGAGCTATGAGCAGTTCTTC	CSVVTSGSYEQFF
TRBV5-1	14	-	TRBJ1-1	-	TGCGCCAGCAGCTTGTACCCAGAGGACACTGAAGCTTTCTTT	CASSLYPEDTEAFF
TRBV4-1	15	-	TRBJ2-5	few	TGCGCCAGCAGCCCGCGGGACATTGCTTTAGAGACCCAGTACTTC	CASSPRDIALETQYF
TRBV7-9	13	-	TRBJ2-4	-	TGTGCCAGCAGCCGTCTGGGGGAAAACATTCAGTACTTC	CASSRLGENIQYF
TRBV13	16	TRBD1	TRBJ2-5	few	TGTGCCAGCAGCTCTAACAGGGGAATTTCGCGAGAGACCCAGTACTTC	CASSSNRGISRETQYF
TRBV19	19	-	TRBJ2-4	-	TGTGCCAGTACCCCGGGACTGACCGTCTCCTCCTTAGACCTAAACATTCAGTACTTC	CASTPGLTVSSLDLNIQYF
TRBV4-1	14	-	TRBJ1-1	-	TGCGCCAGCAGCCAAGGCTCGGGTAACACTGAAGCTTTCTTT	CASSQGSGNTEAFF
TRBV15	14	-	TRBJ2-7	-	TGTGCCACCAGCAAGTCGCGGGGTCTGTACGAGCAGTACTTC	CATSKSRGLYEQYF
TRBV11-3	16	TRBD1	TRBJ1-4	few	TGTGCCAGCAGCGCCCGGGACAGGGGAACTAATGAAAAACTGTTTTTT	CASSARDRGTNEKLFF
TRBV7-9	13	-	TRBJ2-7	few	TGTGCCAGCAGCGTAGCCGGTTTCCACGAGCAGTACTTC	CASSVAGFHEQYF
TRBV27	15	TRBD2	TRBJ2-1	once	TGTGCCAGCAGTTTAGGGCTAGCGGAGTACAATGAGCAGTTCTTC	CASSLGLAEYNEQFF
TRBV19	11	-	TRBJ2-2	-	TGTGCCAGTAGTATGGCCGGGGAGCTGTTTTTT	CASSMAGELFF
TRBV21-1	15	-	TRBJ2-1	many	TGTGCCAGCACCTCGGACAGGGATATGTACAATGAGCAGTTCTTC	CASTSDRDMYNEQFF
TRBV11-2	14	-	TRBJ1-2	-	TGTGCCAGCAGCTTAGCCCCAGGGATCGAAGGCTACACCTTC	CASSLAPGIEGYTF
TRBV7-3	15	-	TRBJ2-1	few	TGTGCCAGCAGCTTAACGTCCTCCAGCGGCAATGAGCAGTTCTTC	CASSLTSSSGNEQFF
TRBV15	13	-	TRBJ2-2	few	TGTGCCACCAGCGAGACTTCAGGGGGGGAGCTGTTTTTT	CATSETSGGELFF
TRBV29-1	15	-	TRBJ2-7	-	TGCAGCGTTGAAGGACGAACCGGCAGCTCCTACGAGCAGTACTTC	CSVEGRTGSSYEQYF